These T cell receptor beta chains were read from a single sample in a study of Ad26.COV2.S vaccination and SARS-CoV-2 variants. Libraries were prepared by immunoSEQ multiplex PCR; TCRdb keeps only in-frame clonotypes and omits some of them. This sample has 380,000 or so clones, with about 89% found just once. Sequenced material: peripheral blood, taken in a trial of Ad26.COV2.S vaccine versus placebo. These receptors were collected from a person aged 18-60 years who received the Ad26.COV2.S COVID-19 vaccine or a placebo. CDR3s include the opening cysteine and the closing phenylalanine or tryptophan. The order of the fields is V gene, clone size, J gene, D gene, CDR3 protein, CDR3 DNA. A D gene is named only where the DNA matches it firmly. Rows may omit the clone size; those that give it use once, few, many or a size class.

>TRBV18|.|TRBJ2-2|TRBD2
CASSPLGSSGSWNTGELFF
TGTGCCAGCTCACCACTGGGGTCTAGCGGGAGTTGGAACACCGGGGAGCTGTTTTTT
>TRBV7-6|.|TRBJ2-7|TRBD1
CASSSSRDSYEQYF
TGTGCCAGCAGCTCGTCCCGGGACAGCTACGAGCAGTACTTC
>TRBV5-1|.|TRBJ2-1|.
CASSYQGSSYNEQFF
TGCGCCAGCAGCTATCAGGGAAGCTCCTACAATGAGCAGTTCTTC
>TRBV2|once|TRBJ1-1|TRBD1
CASSLSPGTGEAFF
TGTGCCAGCAGTTTAAGTCCCGGGACAGGTGAAGCTTTCTTT
>TRBV20-1|.|TRBJ2-3|.
CSASGGITDTQYF
TGCAGTGCTAGTGGCGGGATCACAGATACGCAGTATTTT
>TRBV7-2|.|TRBJ2-6|.
CASSLWWGSGANVLTF
TGTGCCAGCAGCTTATGGTGGGGCTCTGGGGCCAACGTCCTGACTTTC
>TRBV6-5|.|TRBJ2-5|TRBD1
CASSLGQGAETQYF
TGTGCCAGCAGCCTCGGACAGGGTGCTGAGACCCAGTACTTC
>TRBV5-5|.|TRBJ2-7|.
CASSLDGSYEQYF
TGTGCCAGCAGCTTGGACGGCTCCTACGAGCAGTACTTC
>TRBV6-6|.|TRBJ2-7|.
CATAPGAFSYEQYF
TGTGCCACCGCCCCGGGGGCGTTCTCCTACGAGCAGTACTTC
>TRBV7-2|once|TRBJ2-3|.
CATRSGRSTDTQYF
TGTGCCACCCGATCCGGACGGAGCACAGATACGCAGTATTTT
>TRBV20-1|.|TRBJ2-1|TRBD2
CSASTSGGAWGGEQFF
TGCAGTGCTAGTACTAGCGGGGGGGCCTGGGGTGGCGAGCAGTTCTTC
>TRBV11-2|.|TRBJ2-7|.
CASVSRGQMHEQYF
TGTGCCAGCGTATCAAGGGGACAAATGCACGAGCAGTACTTC
>TRBV7-9|.|TRBJ1-3|.
CASSSLVTGPFSGNTIYF
TGTGCCAGCAGTTCACTTGTTACAGGGCCCTTCTCTGGAAACACCATATATTTT
>TRBV19|.|TRBJ1-2|TRBD1
CASSPDRGYGYTF
TGTGCCAGTAGTCCCGACAGGGGATATGGCTACACCTTC
>TRBV6-6|.|TRBJ2-7|.
CASSQQTGSEQYF
TGTGCCAGCAGCCAACAAACAGGGAGCGAGCAGTACTTC
>TRBV6-1|.|TRBJ1-1|.
CASSQPSGGRVAFF
TGTGCCAGCAGTCAACCCTCGGGGGGGAGAGTAGCTTTCTTT
>TRBV30|.|TRBJ1-1|.
CAWSGPRGTEAFF
TGTGCCTGGAGCGGGCCTAGAGGCACTGAAGCTTTCTTT
>TRBV28|.|TRBJ1-5|.
CASSPSLYTVSKQPQHF
TGTGCCAGCAGTCCTTCCCTATACACAGTATCGAAGCAGCCCCAGCATTTT
>TRBV29-1|.|TRBJ2-1|.
CSVEAEQVYNEQFF
TGCAGCGTTGAAGCCGAGCAGGTCTACAATGAGCAGTTCTTC
>TRBV6-2/TRBV6-3|.|TRBJ1-1|.
CASSFSGQSMNTEAFF
TGTGCCAGCAGTTTCTCCGGACAGAGCATGAACACTGAAGCTTTCTTT
>TRBV18|.|TRBJ1-5|.
CASSSGEGTRQPQHF
TGTGCCAGCTCATCAGGGGAGGGGACAAGGCAGCCCCAGCATTTT
>TRBV19|.|TRBJ2-7|.
CASSIVPGIIYEQYF
TGTGCCAGTAGTATAGTGCCAGGGATCATCTACGAGCAGTACTTC
>TRBV14|.|TRBJ2-2|.
CASSLRGPNTGELFF
TGTGCCAGCAGCCTACGAGGGCCGAACACCGGGGAGCTGTTTTTT
>TRBV6-2/TRBV6-3|.|TRBJ1-1|.
CASSYSLVGEAFF
TGTGCCAGCAGTTACTCCCTGGTCGGTGAAGCTTTCTTT
>TRBV5-6|.|TRBJ2-7|.
CASSLANRIYEQYF
TGTGCCAGCAGCTTGGCCAATAGGATCTACGAGCAGTACTTC
>TRBV5-1|.|TRBJ2-3|.
CASSLVPGINTDTQYF
TGCGCCAGCAGCTTGGTCCCAGGGATCAACACAGATACGCAGTATTTT
>TRBV2|.|TRBJ1-5|TRBD1
CASSEVSLVGTADQPQHF
TGTGCCAGCAGTGAAGTGAGTTTAGTCGGGACAGCAGATCAGCCCCAGCATTTT
>TRBV11-2|.|TRBJ1-1|.
CASSLGGGRSSTMNTEAFF
TGTGCCAGCAGCTTAGGCGGCGGCAGGAGCTCGACCATGAACACTGAAGCTTTCTTT
>TRBV10-3|.|TRBJ2-7|TRBD1
CAISFLSPGQAYEQYF
TGTGCCATCAGTTTCCTAAGTCCGGGACAGGCCTACGAGCAGTACTTC
>TRBV2|.|TRBJ1-3|.
CASSKRVGRNTIYF
TGTGCCAGCAGTAAACGGGTCGGGAGAAACACCATATATTTT
>TRBV12-3/TRBV12-4|.|TRBJ1-5|.
CASSLNQPQHF
TGTGCCAGCAGTCTTAATCAGCCCCAGCATTTT
>TRBV15|.|TRBJ2-5|TRBD1
CATSRDRGRGRGETQYF
TGTGCCACCAGCAGAGATCGGGGCAGGGGGCGCGGAGAGACCCAGTACTTC
>TRBV9|.|TRBJ1-2|.
CASSVEYTGGLYGYTF
TGTGCCAGCAGCGTAGAGTATACAGGAGGCCTCTATGGCTACACCTTC
>TRBV12-3/TRBV12-4|.|TRBJ2-1|.
CASSQTYNEQFF
TGTGCCAGCAGCCAAACATACAATGAGCAGTTCTTC
>TRBV6-1|.|TRBJ1-2|.
CASSERGFDGYTF
TGTGCCAGCAGTGAGAGGGGATTTGATGGCTACACCTTC
>TRBV9|.|TRBJ1-6|.
CASSVRGSNSPLHF
TGTGCCAGCAGCGTGCGGGGTAGTAATTCACCCCTCCACTTT
>TRBV19|.|TRBJ2-2|TRBD1
CASSIAGGINTGELFF
TGTGCCAGTAGTATAGCAGGGGGCATTAACACCGGGGAGCTGTTTTTT
>TRBV6-6|.|TRBJ2-1|TRBD2
CASSPVSGRAKDNEQFF
TGTGCCAGCAGTCCGGTTAGCGGGAGGGCTAAGGACAATGAGCAGTTCTTC
>TRBV7-9|once|TRBJ1-4|.
CASSLVSATNEKLFF
TGTGCCAGCAGCTTAGTTTCAGCAACTAATGAAAAACTGTTTTTT
>TRBV28|.|TRBJ1-1|.
CASSLRREGTEAFF
TGTGCCAGCAGTCTCCGGAGGGAGGGCACTGAAGCTTTCTTT
>TRBV7-2|few|TRBJ2-7|.
CASSLEVALEQYF
TGTGCCAGCAGCTTAGAGGTAGCTCTCGAGCAGTACTTC
>TRBV11-2|.|TRBJ2-1|.
CASSLGISSYNEQFF
TGTGCCAGCAGCTTGGGGATTAGCTCCTACAATGAGCAGTTCTTC
>TRBV11-2|.|TRBJ1-1|.
CASSLGIQNTEAFF
TGTGCCAGCAGCTTGGGGATTCAGAACACTGAAGCTTTCTTT
>TRBV7-2|.|TRBJ1-2|TRBD1
CASSSRQGDSGYTF
TGTGCCAGCAGCAGCAGACAGGGAGATAGTGGCTACACCTTC
>TRBV7-9|.|TRBJ1-1|.
CASRTGGGAHEAFF
TGTGCCAGCAGGACCGGAGGGGGTGCTCATGAAGCTTTCTTT
>TRBV7-3|.|TRBJ2-5|.
CASSFSVGETQYF
TGTGCCAGCAGCTTTTCTGTGGGAGAGACCCAGTACTTC
>TRBV4-2|.|TRBJ2-7|.
CASSQGKRDEQYF
TGTGCCAGCAGCCAAGGGAAGAGGGACGAGCAGTACTTC
>TRBV21-1|.|TRBJ2-2|.
CASSCCYGQGLKKGELFF
TGTGCCAGCAGCTGCTGTTATGGACAGGGGCTCAAAAAAGGGGAGCTGTTTTTT
>TRBV5-1|.|TRBJ1-2|TRBD1
CASSIQGATNYGYTF
TGCGCCAGCAGCATACAGGGGGCGACTAACTATGGCTACACCTTC
>TRBV6-1|.|TRBJ2-7|TRBD1
CASSEHDRAPYEQYF
TGTGCCAGCAGTGAACACGACAGGGCCCCCTACGAGCAGTACTTC
>TRBV9|.|TRBJ2-6|.
CASSVGSGTPYF
.
>TRBV25-1|.|TRBJ2-7|TRBD2
CASRGSSGRSYEQYF
TGTGCCAGCAGGGGATCTAGCGGGCGGAGCTACGAGCAGTACTTC
>TRBV7-9|once|TRBJ2-7|.
CASSLVGRGVDYEQYF
TGTGCCAGCAGCTTAGTAGGAAGAGGGGTTGACTACGAGCAGTACTTC
>TRBV16|few|TRBJ1-4|.
CASSQGWSGNEKLFF
TGTGCCAGCAGCCAAGGTTGGTCAGGGAATGAAAAACTGTTTTTT
>TRBV28|.|TRBJ2-5|.
CASSHLGSFGPFQETQYF
TGTGCCAGCAGTCACCTCGGAAGCTTCGGACCTTTCCAAGAGACCCAGTACTTC